A selection of T cell receptor beta chains follows, all from one sample in a study of regulatory T cells in long-lasting Graves disease. TCRdb processed the multiplex PCR reads anew with MiXCR; each CDR3 protein has one entry. The repertoire holds about 530,000 distinct CDR3 sequences, with about 16% as singletons. These records were also assigned to another study, of T cells in Graves' hyperthyroidism and ophthalmopathy.

The sample consisted of peripheral blood mononuclear cells (PBMCs), taken at new diagnosis, from a patient treated with antithyroid drugs. These receptors were taken from a woman aged 40 to 65 with Graves disease. Both conserved end residues are part of each CDR3. D genes are given only for firm matches. A row's size may be missing; if present it is once, few, many or a size class.

D: TRBD1; size: many; V: TRBV3-1; J: TRBJ1-1; CDR3: CASSQDIRTGLNTEAFF; DNA: TGTGCCAGCAGCCAAGATATCAGGACAGGTCTGAACACTGAAGCTTTCTTT
D: -; size: -; V: TRBV5-6; J: TRBJ1-1; CDR3: CASILPGGNTEAFF; DNA: TGTGCCAGCATCCTCCCTGGGGGAAACACTGAAGCTTTCTTT
D: -; size: -; V: TRBV6-1; J: TRBJ2-3; CDR3: CASSPDRRRTIDTQYF; DNA: TGTGCCAGCAGCCCCGACAGGCGAAGGACTATAGATACGCAGTATTTT
D: -; size: many; V: TRBV5-8; J: TRBJ1-5; CDR3: CASSFGTRSDQPQHF; DNA: TGTGCCAGCAGCTTCGGGACACGATCCGATCAGCCCCAGCATTTT
D: TRBD1; size: few; V: TRBV19; J: TRBJ2-2; CDR3: CASSPQDRANTGELFF; DNA: TGTGCCAGTAGTCCCCAGGACAGGGCAAACACCGGGGAGCTGTTTTTT
D: -; size: -; V: TRBV5-1; J: TRBJ1-3; CDR3: CASSLVGPPDSGNTIYF; DNA: TGCGCCAGCAGCTTGGTCGGACCCCCGGACTCTGGAAACACCATATATTTT
D: TRBD2; size: few; V: TRBV3-1; J: TRBJ2-1; CDR3: CASSQVSSGAYNEQFF; DNA: TGTGCCAGCAGCCAAGTTTCCAGCGGGGCCTACAATGAGCAGTTCTTC
D: -; size: many; V: TRBV2; J: TRBJ2-3; CDR3: CAARPGDGTDTQYF; DNA: TGTGCCGCGCGCCCGGGGGATGGCACAGATACGCAGTATTTT
D: -; size: few; V: TRBV2; J: TRBJ2-3; CDR3: CASVEGITDTQYF; DNA: TGTGCCAGCGTAGAGGGTATCACAGATACGCAGTATTTT
D: TRBD1; size: -; V: TRBV28; J: TRBJ2-7; CDR3: CASRFGTGGINEQYF; DNA: TGTGCCAGCAGGTTCGGGACAGGGGGTATCAACGAGCAGTACTTC
D: TRBD1; size: few; V: TRBV20-1; J: TRBJ1-1; CDR3: CSAFTTGAVEAFF; DNA: TGCAGTGCTTTTACGACAGGGGCTGTTGAAGCTTTCTTT
D: -; size: many; V: TRBV3-1; J: TRBJ1-4; CDR3: CASSPQSPATNEKLFF; DNA: TGTGCCAGCAGCCCCCAGAGTCCTGCAACTAATGAAAAACTGTTTTTT
D: -; size: many; V: TRBV3-1; J: TRBJ2-5; CDR3: CATAGETQYF; DNA: TGTGCCACCGCGGGGGAGACCCAGTACTTC
D: -; size: many; V: TRBV9; J: TRBJ2-1; CDR3: CASSVSQSEQFF; DNA: TGTGCCAGCAGCGTATCGCAAAGTGAGCAGTTCTTC
D: -; size: few; V: TRBV12-3/TRBV12-4; J: TRBJ2-7; CDR3: CASSHIGGATTYEQYF; DNA: TGTGCCAGCAGTCATATAGGGGGGGCTACTACCTACGAGCAGTACTTC
D: -; size: -; V: TRBV9; J: TRBJ2-5; CDR3: CASSVDFAQETQYF; DNA: TGTGCCAGCAGCGTAGATTTCGCCCAAGAGACCCAGTACTTC
D: TRBD2; size: few; V: TRBV6-1; J: TRBJ2-6; CDR3: CASFSGGGPSGANVLTF; DNA: TGTGCCAGCTTCAGCGGGGGGGGACCCTCTGGGGCCAACGTCCTGACTTTC
D: TRBD2; size: few; V: TRBV9; J: TRBJ2-3; CDR3: CASSVGGLATSTDTQYF; DNA: TGTGCCAGCAGCGTAGGGGGACTAGCGACCAGCACAGATACGCAGTATTTT
D: -; size: few; V: TRBV20-1; J: TRBJ1-2; CDR3: CSVSRGRGGYTF; DNA: TGCAGTGTTTCCAGGGGCCGAGGTGGCTACACCTTC
D: TRBD1; size: -; V: TRBV19; J: TRBJ1-2; CDR3: CASSSRTGNYGYTF; DNA: TGTGCCAGTAGCTCCCGGACAGGAAACTATGGCTACACCTTC
D: -; size: many; V: TRBV12-3/TRBV12-4; J: TRBJ1-6; CDR3: CASSSRPRSDSPLHF; DNA: TGTGCCAGCAGTTCCCGACCTAGGAGTGATTCACCCCTCCACTTT
D: -; size: few; V: TRBV24-1; J: TRBJ2-2; CDR3: CATSDRVGTGELFF; DNA: TGTGCCACCAGTGACAGGGTTGGGACCGGGGAGCTGTTTTTT
D: -; size: many; V: TRBV12-3/TRBV12-4; J: TRBJ1-5; CDR3: CASSPQQFGNQPQHF; DNA: TGTGCCAGCAGTCCGCAACAATTCGGCAATCAGCCCCAGCATTTT
D: TRBD2; size: few; V: TRBV2; J: TRBJ2-1; CDR3: CASSERGAGGLYNEQFF; DNA: TGTGCCAGCAGTGAAAGGGGGGCGGGGGGGCTTTACAATGAGCAGTTCTTC
D: -; size: many; V: TRBV7-9; J: TRBJ2-7; CDR3: CASSLNSYEQYF; DNA: TGTGCCAGCAGCTTGAACAGCTACGAGCAGTACTTC
D: -; size: many; V: TRBV30; J: TRBJ1-1; CDR3: CACTATPGRSRDTEAFF; DNA: TGTGCCTGCACCGCAACTCCGGGTCGTAGTAGGGACACTGAAGCTTTCTTT
D: -; size: many; V: TRBV5-5; J: TRBJ1-5; CDR3: CASSLDTNSNQPQHF; DNA: TGTGCCAGCAGCTTGGACACAAATAGCAATCAGCCCCAGCATTTT
D: -; size: many; V: TRBV11-2; J: TRBJ1-1; CDR3: CAGGGGVNTEAFF; DNA: TGTGCCGGCGGGGGCGGGGTGAACACTGAAGCTTTCTTT
D: -; size: -; V: TRBV5-1; J: TRBJ1-2; CDR3: CASSLEVRYDYTF; DNA: TGCGCCAGCAGCTTGGAGGTTCGCTATGACTACACCTTC
D: TRBD1; size: few; V: TRBV10-1; J: TRBJ2-6; CDR3: CASSPGTGSGANVLTF; DNA: TGCGCCAGCAGTCCCGGGACAGGGTCAGGGGCCAACGTCCTGACTTTC
D: TRBD1; size: many; V: TRBV28; J: TRBJ1-1; CDR3: CASSLADTGGTEAFF; DNA: TGTGCCAGCAGTCTAGCAGATACAGGGGGCACTGAAGCTTTCTTT
D: TRBD1; size: -; V: TRBV15; J: TRBJ1-5; CDR3: CATSRQGDQPQHF; DNA: TGTGCCACCAGCAGACAGGGGGATCAGCCCCAGCATTTT
D: -; size: -; V: TRBV15; J: TRBJ2-2; CDR3: CATGANRWNTGELFF; DNA: TGTGCCACCGGCGCAAATCGATGGAACACCGGGGAGCTGTTTTTT
D: -; size: few; V: TRBV7-2; J: TRBJ1-3; CDR3: CASSPPGVGNTIYF; DNA: TGTGCCAGCAGCCCCCCGGGGGTTGGAAACACCATATATTTT
D: -; size: many; V: TRBV20-1; J: TRBJ1-5; CDR3: CSARGGSQTDQPQHF; DNA: TGCAGTGCCAGAGGGGGATCACAGACTGATCAGCCCCAGCATTTT
D: -; size: -; V: TRBV5-1; J: TRBJ2-2; CDR3: CASTPSTGYTGELFF; DNA: TGCGCCAGCACCCCATCAACAGGGTACACCGGGGAGCTGTTTTTT
D: -; size: few; V: TRBV7-8; J: TRBJ1-1; CDR3: CASSSPGTASAEAFF; DNA: TGTGCCAGCAGCTCCCCCGGGACCGCGTCGGCTGAAGCTTTCTTT
D: TRBD2; size: few; V: TRBV5-1; J: TRBJ2-3; CDR3: CASSSSGTSGGAGDTQYF; DNA: TGCGCCAGCAGCTCCTCCGGGACTAGCGGGGGGGCCGGTGATACGCAGTATTTT
D: -; size: many; V: TRBV9; J: TRBJ1-2; CDR3: CASSVAGAYGYTF; DNA: TGTGCCAGCAGCGTCGCGGGAGCCTATGGCTACACCTTC
D: TRBD1; size: -; V: TRBV10-3; J: TRBJ2-6; CDR3: CAISSGTGVEGANVLTF; DNA: TGTGCCATCAGTTCCGGGACAGGGGTGGAAGGGGCCAACGTCCTGACTTTC
D: -; size: many; V: TRBV5-1; J: TRBJ1-5; CDR3: CASAVDNLYQPQHF; DNA: TGCGCCAGCGCCGTGGACAATCTGTATCAGCCCCAGCATTTT
D: TRBD1; size: few; V: TRBV19; J: TRBJ1-1; CDR3: CASSATFRQGLIGVNTEAFF; DNA: TGTGCCAGTAGCGCGACCTTTCGACAGGGTCTAATTGGGGTAAACACTGAAGCTTTCTTT
D: TRBD1; size: once; V: TRBV2; J: TRBJ1-6; CDR3: CAIPGQAYSPLHF; DNA: TGTGCCATACCGGGACAGGCATATTCACCCCTCCACTTT
D: -; size: -; V: TRBV27; J: TRBJ1-6; CDR3: CASSFQGPYNSPLHF; DNA: TGTGCCAGCAGTTTCCAGGGCCCCTATAATTCACCCCTCCACTTT
D: TRBD1; size: many; V: TRBV3-1; J: TRBJ2-7; CDR3: CASSRQGMAFGDEQYF; DNA: TGTGCCAGCAGTCGACAGGGAATGGCATTCGGTGACGAGCAGTACTTC
D: -; size: few; V: TRBV28; J: TRBJ1-5; CDR3: CASSSDRYNQPQHF; DNA: TGTGCCAGCAGCTCCGACAGATACAATCAGCCCCAGCATTTT
D: -; size: many; V: TRBV19; J: TRBJ1-1; CDR3: CASSRRGQAEAFF; DNA: TGTGCCAGTAGCCGACGGGGGCAGGCCGAAGCTTTCTTT
D: -; size: many; V: TRBV12-3/TRBV12-4; J: TRBJ2-4; CDR3: CASSLEVERAKNIQYF; DNA: TGTGCCAGCAGTTTAGAGGTCGAGCGTGCCAAAAACATTCAGTACTTC
D: -; size: -; V: TRBV6-2/TRBV6-3; J: TRBJ1-1; CDR3: CASSYEGTSSEAFF; DNA: TGTGCCAGCAGTTACGAGGGGACTAGCTCTGAAGCTTTCTTT
D: TRBD1; size: many; V: TRBV24-1; J: TRBJ1-1; CDR3: CATSDLKGAGFF; DNA: TGTGCCACCAGTGATTTGAAGGGGGCCGGTTTCTTT
D: TRBD1; size: few; V: TRBV7-2; J: TRBJ1-3; CDR3: CASSSGTGVGNTIYF; DNA: TGTGCCAGCAGCTCCGGGACAGGGGTTGGAAACACCATATATTTT
D: -; size: many; V: TRBV11-2; J: TRBJ1-1; CDR3: CASSLAWGIEAFF; DNA: TGTGCCAGCAGCTTAGCGTGGGGGATTGAAGCTTTCTTT
D: -; size: many; V: TRBV12-3/TRBV12-4; J: TRBJ2-7; CDR3: CASSSDRWSYEQYF; DNA: TGTGCCAGCAGCTCGGACAGATGGTCCTACGAGCAGTACTTC
D: TRBD1; size: few; V: TRBV10-3; J: TRBJ2-1; CDR3: CATTADRATYNEQFF; DNA: TGTGCCACGACGGCTGACAGGGCTACCTACAATGAGCAGTTCTTC
D: TRBD2; size: few; V: TRBV4-1; J: TRBJ2-7; CDR3: CASSRGRAGGAQEQYF; DNA: TGCGCCAGCAGCCGCGGACGGGCCGGGGGGGCGCAAGAGCAGTACTTC
D: -; size: few; V: TRBV5-1; J: TRBJ1-4; CDR3: CASSFRVGVATNEKLFF; DNA: TGTGCCAGCAGCTTCAGGGTAGGCGTCGCAACTAATGAAAAACTGTTTTTT
D: TRBD2; size: many; V: TRBV12-3/TRBV12-4; J: TRBJ2-3; CDR3: CASSVAGGLTDTQYF; DNA: TGTGCCAGCAGTGTAGCGGGGGGGCTCACAGATACGCAGTATTTT